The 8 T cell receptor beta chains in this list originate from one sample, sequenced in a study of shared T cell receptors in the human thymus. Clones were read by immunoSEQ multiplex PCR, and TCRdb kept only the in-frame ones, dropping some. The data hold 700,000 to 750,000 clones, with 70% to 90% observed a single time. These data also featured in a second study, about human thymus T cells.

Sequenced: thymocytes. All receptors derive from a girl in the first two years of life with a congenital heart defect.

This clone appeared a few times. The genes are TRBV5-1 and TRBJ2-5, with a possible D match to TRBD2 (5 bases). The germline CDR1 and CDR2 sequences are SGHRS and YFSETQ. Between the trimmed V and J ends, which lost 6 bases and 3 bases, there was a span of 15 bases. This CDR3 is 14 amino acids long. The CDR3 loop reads CASTPRAGKETQYF. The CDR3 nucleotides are TGCGCCAGCACCCCGCGGGCAGGAAAAGAGACCCAGTACTTC.

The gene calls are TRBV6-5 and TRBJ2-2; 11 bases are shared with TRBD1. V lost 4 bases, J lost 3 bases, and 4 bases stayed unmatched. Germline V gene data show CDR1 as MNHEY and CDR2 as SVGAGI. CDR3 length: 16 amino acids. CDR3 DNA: TGTGCCAGCAGTTGCTGGACAGGGGGCCACACCGGGGAGCTGTTTTTT. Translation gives CASSCWTGGHTGELFF.

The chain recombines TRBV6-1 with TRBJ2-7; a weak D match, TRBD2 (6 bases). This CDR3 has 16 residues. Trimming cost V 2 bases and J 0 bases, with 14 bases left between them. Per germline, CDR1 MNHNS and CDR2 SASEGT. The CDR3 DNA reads TGTGCCAGCAGTGAATGGAGGGCGATAATCTCCTACGAGCAGTACTTC. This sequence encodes CASSEWRAIISYEQYF.

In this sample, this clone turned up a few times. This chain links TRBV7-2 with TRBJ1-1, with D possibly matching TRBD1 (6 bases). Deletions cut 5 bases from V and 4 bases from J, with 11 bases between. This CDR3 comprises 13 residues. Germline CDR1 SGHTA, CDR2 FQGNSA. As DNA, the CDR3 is TGTGCCAGCAGCCCCAGGGGTGCCACTGAAGCTTTCTTT. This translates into CASSPRGATEAFF.

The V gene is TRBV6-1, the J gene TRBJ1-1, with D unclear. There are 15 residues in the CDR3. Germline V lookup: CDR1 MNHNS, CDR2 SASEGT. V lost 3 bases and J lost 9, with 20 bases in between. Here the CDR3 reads CASSDSDSGVDQAFF. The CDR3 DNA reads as TGTGCCAGCAGTGATTCTGACTCGGGTGTAGACCAAGCTTTCTTT.

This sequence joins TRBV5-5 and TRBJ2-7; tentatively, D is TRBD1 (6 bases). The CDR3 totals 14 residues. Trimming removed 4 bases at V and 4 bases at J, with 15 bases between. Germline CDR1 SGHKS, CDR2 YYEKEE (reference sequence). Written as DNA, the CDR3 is TGTGCCAGCAGCGAAGCAGGGGATCCTTACGAGCAGTACTTC. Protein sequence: CASSEAGDPYEQYF.

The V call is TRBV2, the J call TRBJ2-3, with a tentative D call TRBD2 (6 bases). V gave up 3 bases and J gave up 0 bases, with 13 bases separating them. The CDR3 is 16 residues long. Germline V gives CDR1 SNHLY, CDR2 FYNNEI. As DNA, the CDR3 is TGTGCCAGCAGTGAGTGCGTCGGGGGTAGCACAGATACGCAGTATTTT. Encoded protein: CASSECVGGSTDTQYF.

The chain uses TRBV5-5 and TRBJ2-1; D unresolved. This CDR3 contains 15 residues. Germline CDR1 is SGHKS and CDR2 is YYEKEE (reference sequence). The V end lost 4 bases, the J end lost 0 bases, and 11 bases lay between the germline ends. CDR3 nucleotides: TGTGCCAGCAGCCCCCCCCGGAGCTCCTACAATGAGCAGTTCTTC. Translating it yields CASSPPRSSYNEQFF.